This T cell receptor beta chain emerged from a study of cytomegalovirus exposure and HLA in healthy donors. Per the germline V gene, CDR1 is SQVTM and CDR2 is ANQGSEA. The ends lost 1 base at V and 3 bases at J; junction bases unmatched: 0. The CDR3 is 13 amino acids. About this clone itself: What it binds is not known.

Whole-study results and caveats: A link between a missense DCLRE1C variant and TCR beta V- and J-gene trimming emerged from a later analysis. The study recorded some 160 TCR beta chains that were cytomegalovirus-associated.

Both 60 Vbeta primers and 13 Jbeta primers went into the PCR. Sequencing was performed with immunoSEQ multiplex PCR; in TCRdb, only in-frame clones are kept and a portion is missing. The sample shows about 140,000 clones, 80% of them seen only once. The rearrangement links TRBV29-1 to TRBJ1-2; 9 nucleotides line up with TRBD1. Material: PBMCs. The TCR comes from a middle-aged man in good health and CMV-seronegative. In DNA, the CDR3 is TGCAGCGTTGAAGGGACAGGGGACTATGGCTACACCTTC. Its protein product is CSVEGTGDYGYTF.